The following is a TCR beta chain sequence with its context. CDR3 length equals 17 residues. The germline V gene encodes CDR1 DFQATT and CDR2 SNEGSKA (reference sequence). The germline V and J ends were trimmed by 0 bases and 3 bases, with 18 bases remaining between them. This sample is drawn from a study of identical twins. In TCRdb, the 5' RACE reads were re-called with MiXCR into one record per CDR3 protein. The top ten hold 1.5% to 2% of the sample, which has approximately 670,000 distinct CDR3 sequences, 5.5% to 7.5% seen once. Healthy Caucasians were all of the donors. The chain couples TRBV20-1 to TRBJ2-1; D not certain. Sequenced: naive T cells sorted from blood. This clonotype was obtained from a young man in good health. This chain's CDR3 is CSARDDGSGYNYNEQFF. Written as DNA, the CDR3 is TGCAGTGCTAGAGATGATGGGTCAGGATACAACTACAATGAGCAGTTCTTC.